This passage covers 13 T cell receptor beta chains from one sample sequenced in a study of control samples from healthy donors and cancer patients. TCRdb's table, derived via immunoSEQ multiplex PCR, lists solely in-frame clones and lacks some. The sample lists over 75,000 clones, around 92% occurring once. Specimen: blood. The receptors were gathered from a man in his thirties or forties in good health.

In DNA form, the CDR3 reads TGTGCCAGCAGTGAATCATCGGCGTTCACCGGGGAGCTGTTTTTT. Translation: CASSESSAFTGELFF. The V call is TRBV2, the J call TRBJ2-2; D gene unclear. The germline CDR1 and CDR2 sequences are SNHLY and FYNNEI. The CDR3 spans 15 residues. V lost 2 bases to trimming and J lost 4 bases, with 11 bases between them.

V usage is TRBV14 and J usage is TRBJ2-6, with TRBD2 identical over 8 bases. This CDR3 contains 18 residues. Germline-derived CDR1 and CDR2 are SGHDN and FVKESK. V shed 2 bases, J shed 0 bases, and the junction held 6 bases outside the gene matches. DNA of the CDR3: TGTGCCAGCAGCCAACGGGAGGGCCTCCTCTCTGGGGCCAACGTCCTGACTTTC. Its protein is CASSQREGLLSGANVLTF.

This clone occurred once. The V and J genes are TRBV6-2 or TRBV6-3 and TRBJ2-3; D perhaps matches TRBD2 (6 bases). Germline lookup yields CDR1 MNHEY and CDR2 SVGEGT. The CDR3 length is 15 residues. Trimming cost V 0 bases and J 5 bases, with 12 bases left between them. CDR3 bases: TGTGCCAGCAGTTACTCGTCAACGGGGGTAGATACGCAGTATTTT. Its protein is CASSYSSTGVDTQYF.

The rearrangement joins TRBV19 to TRBJ1-3; a possible D gene is TRBD1 (5 bases). Looked up from germline, CDR1 is LNHDA and CDR2 is SQIVND (reference sequence). V lost 1 base and J 2 bases, leaving 6 bases between the germline ends. The CDR3 consists of 14 residues. The CDR3 DNA reads TGTGCCAGTAGTATAGGGGGACCTGGAAACACCATATATTTT. Amino acid sequence: CASSIGGPGNTIYF.

J is TRBJ1-3 and V is TRBV9; D gene uncertain. This CDR3 comprises 15 residues. The germline CDR1 and CDR2 sequences are SGDLS and YYNGEE. The V end lost 1 base, the J end lost 2 bases, and 10 bases lay between the germline ends. CDR3 sequence (DNA): TGTGCCAGCAGCGTAACCCCCCAGCCTGGAAACACCATATATTTT. Residues: CASSVTPQPGNTIYF.

The chain has TRBV6-4 and TRBJ2-2; D is unclear. V was clipped by 5 bases and J by 3 bases, with 7 bases between them. The length of the CDR3 is 13 residues. Germline V gives CDR1 MRHNA, CDR2 SNTAGT. The CDR3 spells CASSTVDTGELFF. CDR3 sequence (DNA): TGTGCCAGCAGTACGGTGGACACCGGGGAGCTGTTTTTT.

This chain connects TRBV28 to TRBJ1-3; D may be TRBD1 (5 bases). CDR3 size: 17 residues. Germline CDR1 MDHEN, CDR2 SYDVKM. With 4 bases removed from V and 2 bases from J, the gap between germline ends came to 18 bases. The CDR3 DNA is TGTGCCAGCAGTTCAGCTCAGACAGCTCTAACTGGAAACACCATATATTTT. It codes for CASSSAQTALTGNTIYF.

The chain recombines TRBV4-3 with TRBJ2-1; D is possibly TRBD1 (5 bases). The V end was cut by 0 bases, the J end by 3 bases, with 15 bases between. Germline V gene data show CDR1 as LGHNA and CDR2 as YSLEER. The CDR3 loop spans 17 amino acids. The CDR3 DNA follows: TGCGCCAGCAGCCAAGAGGGTAGGGGCCTCGGCTACAATGAGCAGTTCTTC. Translation: CASSQEGRGLGYNEQFF.

The chain recombines TRBV28 with TRBJ2-7, with D perhaps TRBD2 (5 bases). Germline lookup yields CDR1 MDHEN and CDR2 SYDVKM. The germline V and J ends were trimmed by 6 bases and 4 bases, with 13 bases remaining between them. CDR3 length: 13 amino acids. CDR3 sequence: CASSDRGPYEQYF. The CDR3, as DNA: TGTGCCAGCAGCGACCGCGGGCCTTACGAGCAGTACTTC.

The genes are TRBV10-3 and TRBJ1-1; D is perhaps TRBD1 (5 bases). Germline CDR1 is ENHRY and CDR2 is SYGVKD. V lost 4 bases to trimming and J lost 1 base, with 7 bases between them. CDR3 length: 13 amino acids. The CDR3 DNA follows: TGTGCCATCAGTGCGACAGAGAACACTGAAGCTTTCTTT. This codes for CAISATENTEAFF.

The chain links TRBV28 to TRBJ1-2; D is perhaps TRBD1 (6 bases). Trimming removed 8 bases at V and 7 bases at J, with 26 bases between. CDR1 and CDR2 from the germline V gene are MDHEN and SYDVKM. This CDR3 has 16 residues. The CDR3 nucleotides are TGTGCCAGCCACAACGCGGATAACAGGGAGAGGAGTGGCTACACCTTC. Translation gives CASHNADNRERSGYTF.

This clone appeared a single time. This chain joins TRBV5-5 and TRBJ2-3; D ambiguous. Germline V gives CDR1 SGHKS, CDR2 YYEKEE (reference sequence). The CDR3 consists of 17 residues. V shed 2 bases and J shed 1 base, with 17 bases lying between them. The DNA for the CDR3 is TGTGCCAGCAGCTTTTCCCCCGGGCCTTTTGGCACAGATACGCAGTATTTT. This translates into CASSFSPGPFGTDTQYF.

This chain uses TRBV7-2 with TRBJ2-1; 13 positions match TRBD2. The CDR3 is made up of 16 amino acids. CDR1 is SGHTA and CDR2 is FQGNSA in the germline V gene. J lost 5 bases, V lost 3 bases, and 4 bases had no gene match. The chain's CDR3 is CASSFGGLAGNNEQFF. CDR3 in DNA: TGTGCCAGCAGCTTCGGGGGACTAGCGGGGAACAATGAGCAGTTCTTC. Complete variable domain (other parts from reference TRBV7-2 and TRBJ2-1): GAGVSQSPSNKVTEKGKDVELRCDPISGHTALYWYRQSLGQGLEFLIYFQGNSAPDKSGLPSDRFSAERTGGSVSTLTIQRTQQEDSAVYLCASSFGGLAGNNEQFFGPGTRLTVL.